This T cell receptor beta chain emerged from a study of cytomegalovirus exposure and HLA in healthy donors. Primers for the PCR totalled 60 Vbeta and 13 Jbeta. Produced via immunoSEQ multiplex PCR; TCRdb's table is partial and in-frame only. The table shows more than 90,000 clones, with about 70% occurring only once. The germline gives CDR1 SGHNT, CDR2 YYREEE (reference sequence). The CDR3 runs 15 residues. The V and J ends lost 4 bases and 2 bases, in that order; junction bases with no gene match: 3. Study outcomes and limitations: Generally TCR sequences proved uncommon, though certain public TCRs appeared in numerous donors. Roughly uniform depth of sequencing across donors was assumed in presence/absence analyses.

This clone occurred a few times. What it binds is not known. This specimen includes other DNA sequences encoding the same CDR3. The chain uses TRBV5-4 and TRBJ2-7; TRBD2 matches 13 bases. The receptor was isolated from a young woman in good health and CMV-seronegative. Specimen: PBMCs. CDR3 sequence: CASSPGTSGTYEQYF. CDR3 bases: TGTGCCAGCAGCCCCGGGACTAGCGGGACCTACGAGCAGTACTTC.